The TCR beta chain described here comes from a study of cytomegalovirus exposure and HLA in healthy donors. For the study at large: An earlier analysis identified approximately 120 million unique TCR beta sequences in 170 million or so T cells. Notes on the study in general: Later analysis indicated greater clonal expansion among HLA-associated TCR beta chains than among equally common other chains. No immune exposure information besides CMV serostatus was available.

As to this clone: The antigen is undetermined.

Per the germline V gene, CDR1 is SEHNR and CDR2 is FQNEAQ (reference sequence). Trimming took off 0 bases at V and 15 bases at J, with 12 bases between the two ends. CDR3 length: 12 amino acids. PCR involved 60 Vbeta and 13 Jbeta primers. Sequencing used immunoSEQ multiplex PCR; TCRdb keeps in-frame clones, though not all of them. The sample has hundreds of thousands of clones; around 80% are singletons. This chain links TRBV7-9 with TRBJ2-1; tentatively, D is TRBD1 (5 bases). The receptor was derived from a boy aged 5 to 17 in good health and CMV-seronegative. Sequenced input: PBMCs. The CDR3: CASSLAGHRLFF. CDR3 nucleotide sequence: TGTGCCAGCAGCTTAGCGGGGCATAGGCTGTTCTTC.